This T cell receptor (beta chain) was sequenced for a study of blood T cell repertoires in COVID-19. About the research overall: Italy, Spain and the United States were the sources of the convalescent and acute COVID-19 samples. The analysed material was cDNA or gDNA that came from T cells, B-cell-depleted T cells, or PBMCs.

Source study methods: Amplification of reference gene primers was used by the study to estimate nucleated cell counts. Some clones are missing from TCRdb's copy, which holds only in-frame ones; the method was immunoSEQ multiplex PCR. V, J and clone size are those of that table, while D and trimming were read from the DNA. The table shows roughly 150,000 clones, with around four fifths occurring only once. CDR1 is LGHDT and CDR2 is YNNKEL in the germline V gene (reference sequence). V lost 0 bases to trimming and J lost 3 bases, with 9 bases between them. The CDR3 length is 15 residues. This TCR was sampled from a man aged 65 to 85 who had recovered from COVID-19. The J gene is TRBJ2-1, the V gene TRBV3-1 (or the pseudogene TRBV3-2), with no clear D. Sample: peripheral blood. The CDR3 protein is CASSQESALYNEQFF. CDR3 sequence (DNA): TGTGCCAGCAGCCAAGAGAGCGCCCTCTACAATGAGCAGTTCTTC.